The sequence of this TCR beta chain was determined in a study of PD-1 blockade in classical Hodgkin lymphoma. Concerning this clone itself: Antigen: not known.

Germline values: CDR1 MNHEY, CDR2 SVGAGI. V was shortened by 0 bases and J by 3 bases, with 9 bases between the two germline ends. The CDR3 contains 15 residues. The sample's time point: cycle 4 day 1 (C4D1), after 6 weeks of nivolumab. In every patient, relapse followed autologous stem cell transplantation, while exposure to brentuximab vedotin differed. Using immunoSEQ multiplex PCR, the repertoire was profiled, and TCRdb retains in-frame clones only, with some absent. In the table there are around 40,000 clones, about 80% of which are singletons. Study conclusions and caveats: Reports indicated that newly diagnosed patients had lower baseline TCR diversity than healthy donors did. Diversity in CD4+ TCRs, unlike that measured in CD8+ TCRs, had risen significantly by C4D1. Whoever responded completely had baseline diversity much like that seen in newly diagnosed patients. Patients with an early start, nivolumab under 1 year after ASCT, were excluded.

This chain joins TRBV6-5 and TRBJ2-1, with D possibly TRBD2 on 5 matching bases. This TCR came from a human donor with classical Hodgkin lymphoma. Specimen: peripheral blood mononuclear cells (PBMCs), collected before the fourth cycle of nivolumab. The CDR3 region is CASSYSRTLYNEQFF. As DNA, the CDR3 is TGTGCCAGCAGTTACTCCCGGACTCTCTACAATGAGCAGTTCTTC.